The 28 T cell receptor beta chains given below trace back to one sample, sequenced in a study of identical twins. TCRdb used MiXCR to reprocess the 5' RACE reads, holding one entry per CDR3 protein. This repertoire shows 600,000 to 850,000 distinct CDR3 sequences, roughly 18% found once; its top ten account for under 15%. This sample was shared with a second study, whose subject was T cells expressing NK-cell markers.

The material sequenced was PBMCs. Receptors originate from a woman between 18 and 29 years old in good health.

This clonotype has more than one count but fewer than ten. The chain is built from TRBV5-1 and TRBJ2-1; weak D call: TRBD2 (5 bases). The CDR3 extends over 14 amino acids. CDR1 and CDR2 from the germline V gene are SGHRS and YFSETQ. Trimming left V 3 bases short and J 10 bases short, with 17 bases between. The CDR3 loop reads CASSSRGFIGEQFF. DNA for the CDR3: TGCGCCAGCAGCTCAAGAGGGTTTATAGGGGAGCAGTTCTTC.

V and J are TRBV20-1 and TRBJ1-2; unclear D gene. The CDR3 has 14 amino acids. Germline V gives CDR1 DFQATT, CDR2 SNEGSKA (reference sequence). The V and J ends lost 1 base and 3 bases respectively, with 12 bases between them. The CDR3 sequence: CSARVREIYYGYTF. The CDR3 nucleotides are TGCAGTGCTAGAGTTAGGGAGATCTACTATGGCTACACCTTC.

This clonotype was observed a handful of times. The chain recombines TRBV12-3 or TRBV12-4 with TRBJ2-7; 8 nucleotides align to TRBD1. V gave up 3 bases and J gave up 2 bases; unmatched junction bases: 6. This CDR3 has 15 residues. The CDR3 is CASSFPQGATYEQYF. The DNA for the CDR3 is TGTGCCAGCAGTTTCCCCCAGGGGGCTACCTACGAGCAGTACTTC.

This clonotype was counted only a few times. The gene calls are TRBV5-1 and TRBJ2-1; D call uncertain. CDR1 is SGHRS and CDR2 is YFSETQ in the germline V gene. CDR3 length: 17 amino acids. V lost 0 bases to trimming and J lost 8 bases, with 21 bases between them. In DNA form, the CDR3 reads TGCGCCAGCAGCTTGGCCACCTCAACATCCTACAAGGATGAGCAGTTCTTC. This codes for CASSLATSTSYKDEQFF. Full variable domain (outside the CDR3, taken from reference TRBV5-1 and TRBJ2-1): KAGVTQTPRYLIKTRGQQVTLSCSPISGHRSVSWYQQTPGQGLQFLFEYFSETQRNKGNFPGRFSGRQFSNSRSEMNVSTLELGDSALYLCASSLATSTSYKDEQFFGPGTRLTVL.

The chain combines TRBV27 with TRBJ1-1; D gene unclear. Germline V CDR1 and CDR2: MNHEY, SMNVEV (reference sequence). The CDR3 is 15 amino acids. V lost 0 bases and J 1 base, leaving 9 bases between the germline ends. DNA of the CDR3: TGTGCCAGCAGTTTATCGAGTCGCAGGAACACTGAAGCTTTCTTT. Translating gives CASSLSSRRNTEAFF.

This clonotype was observed a handful of times. This sequence joins TRBV20-1 and TRBJ1-1, with D unresolved. The CDR3 totals 11 residues. Deletions cut 6 bases from V and 6 bases from J, with 11 bases between. Germline CDR1 reads DFQATT; CDR2 reads SNEGSKA (reference sequence). CDR3 bases: TGCAGTGCCCTGCTGGCGCCTGAAGCTTTCTTT. Translation: CSALLAPEAFF.

The chain has TRBV24-1 and TRBJ1-5; TRBD1 might be the D (5 bases). Germline lookup yields CDR1 KGHDR and CDR2 SFDVKD. V lost 4 bases and J 6 bases, leaving 9 bases between the germline ends. This CDR3 has 13 residues. DNA of the CDR3: TGTGCCACCAGTGAGCGGCAGGGTCAGCCCCAGCATTTT. Translated: CATSERQGQPQHF.

This clonotype was recorded a few times. The genes are TRBV5-1 and TRBJ1-1; D call uncertain. The CDR3 has 15 amino acids. Looked up from germline, CDR1 is SGHRS and CDR2 is YFSETQ. V lost 4 bases and J 2 bases, leaving 15 bases between the germline ends. CDR3 in amino acids: CASSDGGPVNTEAFF. The CDR3 bases are TGCGCCAGCAGCGACGGCGGGCCAGTCAACACTGAAGCTTTCTTT.

The gene calls are TRBV20-1 and TRBJ2-2; TRBD1 aligns across 7 bases. The trim removed 1 base at V and 2 bases at J, leaving 10 bases unmatched. Germline CDR1 reads DFQATT; CDR2 reads SNEGSKA (reference sequence). The CDR3 has 17 amino acids. Written as DNA, the CDR3 is TGCAGTGCTAGAGCCCGACGCCGGGACAGTAACACCGGGGAGCTGTTTTTT. This sequence encodes CSARARRRDSNTGELFF.

This clonotype came up a few times. This chain joins TRBV12-3 or TRBV12-4 and TRBJ1-2, with TRBD1 matching over 9 bases. J lost 4 bases, V lost 5 bases, and 8 bases had no gene match. The CDR3 is 15 residues long. CDR3 DNA sequence: TGTGCCAGCAGTCCACAGGGGGCGCGAACCTATGGCTACACCTTC. This gives the protein CASSPQGARTYGYTF.

V usage is TRBV5-1 and J usage is TRBJ2-7; TRBD1 or TRBD2 may be the D gene (6 bases each). The V and J ends lost 2 bases and 3 bases respectively, with 15 bases between them. CDR1 is SGHRS, CDR2 YFSETQ, per germline. CDR3 length equals 15 residues. In DNA form, the CDR3 reads TGCGCCAGCAGCTTCCTACAGGGAGCGGGCTACGAGCAGTACTTC. It is translated as CASSFLQGAGYEQYF.

Only a few counts were recorded for this clonotype. The chain couples TRBV5-1 to TRBJ2-3, with D possibly matching TRBD1 (7 bases). This CDR3 is built from 15 residues. Per the germline V gene, CDR1 is SGHRS and CDR2 is YFSETQ. The V gene lost 3 bases and the J gene lost 2 bases, with 13 bases spanning the gap. The CDR3 is CASSWRGRLTDTQYF. In DNA form, the CDR3 reads TGCGCCAGCAGCTGGAGGGGGCGTCTCACAGATACGCAGTATTTT.

This clonotype was seen just once. This chain connects TRBV19 to TRBJ2-3; unclear D gene. V was clipped by 2 bases and J by 6 bases, with 9 bases between them. Looked up from germline, CDR1 is LNHDA and CDR2 is SQIVND (reference sequence). The CDR3 has 13 residues. The CDR3 coding sequence is TGTGCCAGTAGTATAACTGGGCCGGATACGCAGTATTTT. This encodes CASSITGPDTQYF.

This clonotype was picked up many times. The chain couples TRBV9 to TRBJ1-2; possible D gene TRBD1, 6 bases. The CDR3 is 13 residues long. The V gene's germline CDR1 is SGDLS and CDR2 YYNGEE. The V end lost 5 bases, the J end lost 4 bases, and 12 bases lay between the germline ends. In DNA form, the CDR3 reads TGTGCCAGCAGTGACAGACAGGCCTATGGCTACACCTTC. Translating gives CASSDRQAYGYTF. The full variable domain, with the rest looked up from reference TRBV9 and TRBJ1-2, is DSGVTQTPKHLITATGQRVTLRCSPRSGDLSVYWYQQSLDQGLQFLIQYYNGEERAKGNILERFSAQQFPDLHSELNLSSLELGDSALYFCASSDRQAYGYTFGSGTRLTVV.

This clonotype has more than one count but fewer than ten. This chain connects TRBV10-3 to TRBJ2-1; TRBD1 matches 7 bases. Trimming removed 7 bases from V and 4 bases from J; junction bases left unmatched: 4. This CDR3 spans 13 amino acids. CDR1 ENHRY and CDR2 SYGVKD come from the germline V gene. This CDR3 reads CAIMKGAYNEQFF. For the CDR3, the DNA is TGTGCCATCATGAAGGGGGCTTACAATGAGCAGTTCTTC.

This clonotype was detected ten times or more. The rearrangement uses TRBV27 and TRBJ2-1; D is possibly TRBD1 (5 bases). From germline, CDR1 is MNHEY and CDR2 SMNVEV (reference sequence). The CDR3 totals 13 residues. V lost 4 bases to trimming and J lost 6 bases, with 10 bases between them. The CDR3 spells CASSSRVINEQFF. The CDR3 nucleotides read TGTGCCAGCAGTTCCAGGGTCATCAATGAGCAGTTCTTC.

In this sample, this clonotype turned up a few times. The chain recombines TRBV9 with TRBJ1-1; 11 bases match TRBD1. V trimming: 0 bases; J trimming: 4 bases; junction bases outside the gene matches: 2. The CDR3 consists of 15 residues. The germline V gene has CDR1 SGDLS and CDR2 YYNGEE. CDR3 sequence reads: CASSVAGTGGTEAFF. DNA of the CDR3: TGTGCCAGCAGCGTAGCCGGGACAGGGGGCACTGAAGCTTTCTTT. The full variable domain, with the rest looked up from reference TRBV9 and TRBJ1-1, is DSGVTQTPKHLITATGQRVTLRCSPRSGDLSVYWYQQSLDQGLQFLIQYYNGEERAKGNILERFSAQQFPDLHSELNLSSLELGDSALYFCASSVAGTGGTEAFFGQGTRLTVV.

The CDR3 bases are TGTGCCAGCACCACCTTCGGGGGGGGTTCCTACGAGCAGTACTTC. Protein: CASTTFGGGSYEQYF. The chain employs TRBV12-3 or TRBV12-4 and TRBJ2-7, with 8 bases lining up with TRBD2. This CDR3 has 15 amino acids. With 7 bases clipped from V and 1 base from J, the junction kept 9 bases outside the gene matches.

This sequence joins TRBV9 and TRBJ2-5, with D tentatively TRBD2 (5 bases). The V end lost 5 bases, the J end lost 0 bases, and 11 bases lay between the germline ends. In germline, CDR1 is SGDLS, CDR2 YYNGEE. The CDR3 covers 14 residues. This CDR3 reads CASRRDWDQETQYF. CDR3 DNA sequence: TGTGCCAGCAGGAGGGATTGGGACCAAGAGACCCAGTACTTC.

The CDR3 region is CATSRDLGLATGELFF. In nucleotides, the CDR3 is TGTGCCACCAGCAGAGATTTAGGACTAGCGACCGGGGAGCTGTTTTTT. The V call is TRBV15, the J call TRBJ2-2; TRBD2 agrees at 9 bases. V lost 0 bases, J lost 5 bases, and 4 bases stayed unmatched. Germline V gene data show CDR1 as LNHNV and CDR2 as YYDKDF (reference sequence). The CDR3 runs 16 residues.

The V call is TRBV2, the J call TRBJ2-7; no reliable D call. Germline loops: CDR1 SNHLY, CDR2 FYNNEI. V was shortened by 7 bases and J by 0 bases, with 13 bases between the two germline ends. The CDR3 has 14 residues. The CDR3 sequence is CASMAALSSYEQYF. The CDR3 DNA is TGTGCCAGCATGGCAGCCCTCAGCTCCTACGAGCAGTACTTC. The whole variable domain, filled in from reference TRBV2 and TRBJ2-7, reads EPEVTQTPSHQVTQMGQEVILRCVPISNHLYFYWYRQILGQKVEFLVSFYNNEISEKSEIFDDQFSVERPDGSNFTLKIRSTKLEDSAMYFCASMAALSSYEQYFGPGTRLTVT.

This clonotype was counted a few times. This chain joins TRBV2 and TRBJ2-4; D remains ambiguous. This CDR3 contains 14 residues. Trimming removed 8 bases at V and 0 bases at J, with 11 bases between. Per the germline V gene, CDR1 is SNHLY and CDR2 is FYNNEI. In nucleotides, the CDR3 is TGTGCCAGCCGAGTCGGAATAGCCAAAAACATTCAGTACTTC. Translating it yields CASRVGIAKNIQYF.

This clonotype has just a few counts. The chain links TRBV6-5 to TRBJ2-4, with 7 bases lining up with TRBD1. Per the germline V gene, CDR1 is MNHEY and CDR2 is SVGAGI. V trimming: 4 bases; J trimming: 6 bases; junction bases outside the gene matches: 6. The CDR3 loop spans 14 amino acids. The CDR3 DNA reads as TGTGCCAGCAGTTTTACAGGGGACAGAAACATTCAGTACTTC. It translates to CASSFTGDRNIQYF.

This chain uses TRBV15 with TRBJ1-6; TRBD1 matches 10 bases. J was trimmed by 7 bases and V by 7 bases; bases with no gene match: 4. Germline values: CDR1 LNHNV, CDR2 YYDKDF (reference sequence). This CDR3 spans 14 amino acids. The CDR3 coding sequence is TGTGCCACCACCTGGGGACAGGGGAATTCACCCCTCCACTTT. It yields the protein CATTWGQGNSPLHF.

The chain has TRBV12-3 or TRBV12-4 and TRBJ2-2; TRBD2 agrees at 9 bases. The junction had 13 bases not matched to a gene; V was cut back by 7 bases and J by 4 bases. The CDR3 is 17 residues long. This CDR3 reads CASMTGAGGSTTGELFF. CDR3 DNA: TGTGCCAGCATGACAGGAGCGGGAGGTTCGACCACCGGGGAGCTGTTTTTT.

This clonotype was seen a few times. The DNA of the CDR3 is TGCAGTGCTCACCCGAGCGGTGGGGCAGAGACCCAGTACTTC. This codes for CSAHPSGGAETQYF. The chain links TRBV20-1 to TRBJ2-5; TRBD1 or TRBD2 may be the D gene (5 bases each). Germline CDR1 DFQATT, CDR2 SNEGSKA (reference sequence). The CDR3 totals 14 residues. Trimming removed 5 bases at V and 4 bases at J, with 17 bases between.

J is TRBJ1-2 and V is TRBV27, with 8 nucleotides matching TRBD1. The CDR3 consists of 13 residues. The V gene's germline CDR1 is MNHEY and CDR2 SMNVEV (reference sequence). Trimming cost V 6 bases and J 8 bases; bases outside gene matches: 8. CDR3 residues: CASRLQGARGYTF. The CDR3 nucleotides read TGTGCCAGCAGGCTTCAGGGGGCGCGGGGCTACACCTTC.

This rearrangement joins TRBV20-1 to TRBJ1-6; D is possibly TRBD1 (5 bases). V lost 4 bases to trimming and J lost 8 bases, with 15 bases between them. CDR1 and CDR2 (germline): DFQATT, SNEGSKA (reference sequence). CDR3 length equals 14 residues. CDR3 DNA: TGCAGTGCTACCCCCGGGACGGACTATTCACCCCTCCACTTT. Translating it yields CSATPGTDYSPLHF.